A selection of T cell receptor beta chains follows, all from one sample in a study of cytotoxic CD8 clonotypes in ibrutinib-treated CLL. Only in-frame clones appear in the TCRdb table, and some are missing; sequencing was by immunoSEQ multiplex PCR. The sample shows roughly 24,000 clones, 78% of them seen only once. The sequenced sample was PBMCs, obtained before ibrutinib treatment. These receptor sequences come from a human donor with chronic lymphocytic leukemia. CDR3s include the opening cysteine and the closing phenylalanine or tryptophan. A D gene is named only where the DNA matches it firmly. The size field is filled for only some rows; it gives once, few, many or a size class.

j_call d_call clone_size v_call cdr3_nt cdr3_aa
TRBJ1-2 NA NA TRBV5-1 TGCGCCAGCAGCTTGGCCGGACAAGAATATGGCTACACCTTC CASSLAGQEYGYTF
TRBJ2-7 NA NA TRBV6-1 TGTGCCAGCAGTGAATCCCACGAGCAGTACTTC CASSESHEQYF
TRBJ1-1 NA NA TRBV19 TGTGCCAGTAGTGCCCCCGGGAAGGCCACTGAAGCTTTCTTT CASSAPGKATEAFF
TRBJ1-4 NA NA TRBV30 TGTGCCTGGCGGACAGAGGAAAAACTGTTTTTT CAWRTEEKLFF
TRBJ2-1 NA NA TRBV11-2 TGTGCCAGCAGCTTAACAGGGGCGTCGGGAGTCAATGAGCAGTTCTTC CASSLTGASGVNEQFF
TRBJ2-7 NA NA TRBV20-1 TGCAGTGCTCATCACAATTACGAGCAGTACTTC CSAHHNYEQYF
TRBJ2-1 TRBD2 NA TRBV19 TGTGCCAGTAGTTCATCGGGGCGACTAGCGGGAGGCCACTACAATGAGCAGTTCTTC CASSSSGRLAGGHYNEQFF
TRBJ2-7 NA NA TRBV15 TGTGCCACCAGCAGAGGGGACACCTACGAGCAGTACTTC CATSRGDTYEQYF
TRBJ1-2 TRBD1 NA TRBV27 TGTGCCAGGCCTCTGAGACAGGGGCCCTACACCTTC CARPLRQGPYTF
TRBJ1-1 TRBD1 NA TRBV4-2 TGTGCCAGCGGGGGGGGACAGGGGACGAACACTGAAGCTTTCTTT CASGGGQGTNTEAFF
TRBJ1-1 NA NA TRBV6-1 TGTGCCAGCAGTGACAATGGAGGGAACACTGAAGCTTTCTTT CASSDNGGNTEAFF
TRBJ1-1 NA NA TRBV5-4 TGTGCCAGCAGCACCGCTCCTCCGGGACACAAGAACACTGAAGCTTTCTTT CASSTAPPGHKNTEAFF
TRBJ1-3 NA NA TRBV6-1 TGTGCCAGCAGTGAAGGGGGGGGCAGGGTGAAAAACACCATATATTTT CASSEGGGRVKNTIYF
TRBJ2-1 NA NA TRBV7-3 TGTGCCAGCAGCTTAGACTCGGGTAGGGTCAACAATGAGCAGTTCTTC CASSLDSGRVNNEQFF
TRBJ1-2 TRBD1 once TRBV5-1 TGCGCCAGCAGCTTGGATTCCACAGGGGGCCAGGGAGACTATGGCTACACCTTC CASSLDSTGGQGDYGYTF
TRBJ2-3 NA NA TRBV20-1 TGCAGTGCTGCCCTTGATACGCAGTATTTT CSAALDTQYF
TRBJ2-2 NA NA TRBV6-4 TGTGCCAGCAGTGACAGAGAGGCCGGGGAGCTGTTTTTT CASSDREAGELFF
TRBJ2-2 NA NA TRBV30 TGTGCCGGGCCCCGGGACTCCTTCGCCGGGGAGCTGTTTTTT CAGPRDSFAGELFF
TRBJ1-1 TRBD1 NA TRBV15 TGTGCCACCAGCAGAGACCTGGGCTCCCAACAGGGGGGGGTGAACACTGAAGCTTTCTTT CATSRDLGSQQGGVNTEAFF
TRBJ2-7 NA NA TRBV2 TGTGCCACCGGGGCCGAGCAGTACTTC CATGAEQYF
TRBJ1-5 NA NA TRBV28 TGTGCCAGCAGTTTCAAGGAGACAGCCCTGGTTGGCAATCAGCCCCAGCATTTT CASSFKETALVGNQPQHF
TRBJ1-2 NA NA TRBV2 TGTGCCAGCAGTGAAGCGAATACGGACGATGGCTACACCTTC CASSEANTDDGYTF
TRBJ1-1 TRBD1 NA TRBV20-1 TGCAGTGCTGACAGGGACACTGAAGCTTTCTTT CSADRDTEAFF
TRBJ2-1 TRBD1 NA TRBV6-4 TGTGCCAGCAGTGAGACAGGGGGATCCTACAATGAGCAGTTCTTC CASSETGGSYNEQFF
TRBJ1-1 NA NA TRBV19 TGTGCCGGGGAGGTGGGCAACACTGAAGCTTTCTTT CAGEVGNTEAFF
TRBJ1-6 TRBD1 NA TRBV9 TGTGCCAGCAGCGTGGACAGGGATTCACCCCTCCACTTT CASSVDRDSPLHF
TRBJ2-1 NA NA TRBV2 TGTGCCAGCAAGAACCAGCCAAACAATGAGCAGTTCTTC CASKNQPNNEQFF
TRBJ2-1 TRBD2 NA TRBV9 TGTGCCAGCAGCGGGAGGACTAGCGGGCTAAGGTACAATGAGCAGTTCTTC CASSGRTSGLRYNEQFF
TRBJ2-1 NA NA TRBV11-2 TGTGCCAGCAGCCTCACCTCCTACAATGAGCAGTTCTTC CASSLTSYNEQFF
TRBJ2-5 TRBD1 NA TRBV19 TGTGCCAGTAGTAAGCCGGGACAGACCCAAGAGACCCAGTACTTC CASSKPGQTQETQYF
TRBJ2-1 TRBD2 NA TRBV7-3 TGTGCCAGCAGCTCCGGGACTATCAATGAGCAGTTCTTC CASSSGTINEQFF
TRBJ2-1 NA NA TRBV5-1 TGCGCCAGCAGCTTGGCGGGCGGAGAAACCTTCTCCTACAATGAGCAGTTCTTC CASSLAGGETFSYNEQFF
TRBJ2-7 TRBD2 NA TRBV4-1 TGCGCCAGCAGCCCTGAACTAGCGGGAGTTGGCGAGCAGTACTTC CASSPELAGVGEQYF
TRBJ2-5 NA NA TRBV30 TGTGCCTGGAGGATTACCGGGACCCAAGAGACCCAGTACTTC CAWRITGTQETQYF
TRBJ1-1 NA NA TRBV7-8 TGTGCCAGCAGCTTAGACGGGACACTTCCCTGGAACACTGAAGCTTTCTTT CASSLDGTLPWNTEAFF
TRBJ1-1 NA NA TRBV29-1 TGCAGCGTTGAAGTGGGGGGATTGAACACTGAAGCTTTCTTT CSVEVGGLNTEAFF
TRBJ2-2 NA few TRBV11-3 TGTGCCAGCAGCTTAGATGGGATTACTACCGGGGAGCTGTTTTTT CASSLDGITTGELFF
TRBJ2-7 TRBD2 NA TRBV7-6 TGTGCCAGCAGCTTAACCTGGACTAGCGGGAAGACAGTATACGAGCAGTACTTC CASSLTWTSGKTVYEQYF
TRBJ1-1 NA NA TRBV5-4 TGTGCCAGCAGCCACATAAACACTGAAGCTTTCTTT CASSHINTEAFF